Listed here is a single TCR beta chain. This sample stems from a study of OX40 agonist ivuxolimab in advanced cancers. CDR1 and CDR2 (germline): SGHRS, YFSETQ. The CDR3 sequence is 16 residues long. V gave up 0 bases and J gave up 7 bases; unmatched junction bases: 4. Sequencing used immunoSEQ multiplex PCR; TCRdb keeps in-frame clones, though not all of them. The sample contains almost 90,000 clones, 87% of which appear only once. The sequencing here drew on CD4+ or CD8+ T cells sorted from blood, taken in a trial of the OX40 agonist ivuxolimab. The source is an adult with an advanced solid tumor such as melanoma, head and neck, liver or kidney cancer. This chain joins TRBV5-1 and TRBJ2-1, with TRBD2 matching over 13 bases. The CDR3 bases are TGCGCCAGCAGCTTGGTACTAGCGGGAGGGCGGAATGAGCAGTTCTTC. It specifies CASSLVLAGGRNEQFF.